This TCR beta chain appears in the sequencing data of a study of cytomegalovirus exposure and HLA in healthy donors. The CDR3 is made up of 14 amino acids. The junction had 1 base not matched to a gene; V was cut back by 2 bases and J by 3 bases. The germline V gene has CDR1 SGHDT and CDR2 YYEEEE. About this clone itself: Its target is unknown.

The PCR had 60 Vbeta and 13 Jbeta primers. TCRdb keeps only in-frame clones here, not all; method: immunoSEQ multiplex PCR. The sample has 95,000 to 150,000 clones, about 78% seen once; the top ten hold roughly 8.2%. Study-wide findings and caveats: Most CMV-associated TCR beta chains appeared HLA-restricted in a later analysis.

The genes are TRBV5-6 and TRBJ2-1; 8 bases agree with TRBD1. The source of this sequence is a middle-aged woman in good health and CMV-seropositive. Sequenced sample: PBMCs. The DNA for the CDR3 is TGTGCCAGCAGCTTCAGGGGGCACTACAATGAGCAGTTCTTC. It codes for CASSFRGHYNEQFF. The full variable domain, completed using reference TRBV5-6 and TRBJ2-1, is DAGVTQSPTHLIKTRGQQVTLRCSPKSGHDTVSWYQQALGQGPQFIFQYYEEEERQRGNFPDRFSGHQFPNYSSELNVNALLLGDSALYLCASSFRGHYNEQFFGPGTRLTVL.